A selection of T cell receptor beta chains follows, all from one sample in a study of T-cell memory formation after mild COVID-19. In TCRdb, the 5' RACE reads were re-called with MiXCR into one record per CDR3 protein. The top ten clones hold approximately 2.4% of a sample with about 190,000 distinct CDR3 sequences, around 18% of them seen once. Material for sequencing was PBMCs or a T cell subset sorted from them (not recorded which). The receptor set was obtained from an adult woman who had mild COVID-19 (a few samples of this study predate the infection). Cell type and time point are not known. Both conserved end residues are part of each CDR3. The order of the fields is clone size, D gene, J gene, V gene, CDR3 protein, CDR3 DNA. A D gene is named only where the DNA matches it firmly. A row's size may be missing; if present it is once, few, many or a size class.

>few|-|TRBJ2-2|TRBV11-2
CASSLRPLNTGELFF
TGTGCCAGCAGCTTAAGGCCGTTGAACACCGGGGAGCTGTTTTTT
>many|TRBD1|TRBJ2-2|TRBV5-5
CASSNGQGPGELFF
TGTGCCAGCAGCAACGGACAGGGGCCCGGGGAGCTGTTTTTT
>-|-|TRBJ2-7|TRBV20-1
CSARDLPYEQYF
TGCAGTGCTAGGGACCTCCCCTACGAGCAGTACTTC
>-|TRBD2|TRBJ2-7|TRBV6-2/TRBV6-3
CASRTGRAGTFYEQYF
TGTGCCAGCAGAACGGGACGAGCGGGAACTTTCTACGAGCAGTACTTC
>-|TRBD2|TRBJ2-7|TRBV2
CASKEDGGRTSHEQYF
TGTGCCAGCAAGGAGGATGGCGGGAGGACGTCCCACGAGCAGTACTTC
>-|-|TRBJ2-3|TRBV5-1
CASSTQGGPADTQYF
TGCGCCAGCAGTACTCAGGGGGGACCCGCAGATACGCAGTATTTT
>-|-|TRBJ1-6|TRBV12-3/TRBV12-4
CASSFTYGVNSPLHF
TGTGCCAGCAGTTTCACCTACGGGGTGAATTCACCCCTCCACTTT
>few|-|TRBJ1-4|TRBV29-1
CSVSFGGEKLFF
TGCAGCGTTAGTTTCGGGGGTGAAAAACTGTTTTTT
>few|-|TRBJ1-2|TRBV3-1
CASSQDPRAGNYGYTF
TGTGCCAGCAGCCAAGATCCCCGGGCAGGGAACTATGGCTACACCTTC
>-|TRBD1|TRBJ2-7|TRBV3-1
CASSRAGTDYEQYF
TGTGCCAGCAGCCGCGCCGGGACAGACTACGAGCAGTACTTC
>-|-|TRBJ1-3|TRBV12-3/TRBV12-4
CASSLPNTIYF
TGTGCCAGCAGTTTACCGAACACCATATATTTT
>few|-|TRBJ2-5|TRBV4-1
CASSQSSVVAETQYF
TGCGCCAGCAGCCAATCTAGCGTAGTCGCAGAGACCCAGTACTTC
>few|-|TRBJ2-7|TRBV7-8
CASSLSFRYEQYF
TGTGCCAGCAGCTTAAGTTTCCGTTACGAGCAGTACTTC
>-|TRBD2|TRBJ2-7|TRBV24-1
CATSDTLAGEQYF
TGTGCCACCAGTGATACGCTAGCGGGCGAGCAGTACTTC
>few|-|TRBJ2-5|TRBV30
CAWSVGQPARETQYF
TGTGCCTGGAGTGTGGGGCAGCCAGCCCGCGAGACCCAGTACTTC
>-|-|TRBJ2-7|TRBV5-4
CASSLDSRSYEQYF
TGTGCCAGCAGCTTGGATAGCAGATCCTACGAGCAGTACTTC
>-|-|TRBJ1-2|TRBV6-5
CASSPTGTGYTF
TGTGCCAGCAGTCCTACGGGAACTGGCTACACCTTC
>few|-|TRBJ1-1|TRBV4-1
CASSHRDDSHEAFF
TGCGCCAGCAGTCACCGGGACGACAGTCATGAAGCTTTCTTT